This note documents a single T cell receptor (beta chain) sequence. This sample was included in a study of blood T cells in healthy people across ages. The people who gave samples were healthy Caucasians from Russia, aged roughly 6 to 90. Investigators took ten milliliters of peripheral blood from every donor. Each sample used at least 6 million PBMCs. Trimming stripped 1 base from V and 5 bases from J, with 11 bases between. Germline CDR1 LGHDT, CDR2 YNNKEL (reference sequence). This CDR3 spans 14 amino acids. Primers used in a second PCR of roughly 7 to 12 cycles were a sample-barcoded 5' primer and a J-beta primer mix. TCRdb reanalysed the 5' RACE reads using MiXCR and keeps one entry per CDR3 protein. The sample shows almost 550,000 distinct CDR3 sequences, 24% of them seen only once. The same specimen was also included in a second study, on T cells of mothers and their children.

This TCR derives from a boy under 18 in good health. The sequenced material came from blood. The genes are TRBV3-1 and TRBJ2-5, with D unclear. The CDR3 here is CASSQGRPRETQYF. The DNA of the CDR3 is TGTGCCAGCAGCCAAGGACGACCCAGGGAGACCCAGTACTTC.